These 26 T cell receptor beta chains were all obtained from the same sample, sequenced in a study of shared clonotypes between healthy human individuals. Clones were read by immunoSEQ multiplex PCR, and TCRdb kept only the in-frame ones, dropping some. Among 1.4 million to 1.5 million clones listed, more than 95% were seen once. The specimen sequenced was naive CD4+ T cells sorted from blood. Described subset: CD45RA+ positively selected. The origin of the receptors is a man younger than 40 in good health.

V and J are TRBV15 and TRBJ2-1, with D hard to call. Germline values: CDR1 LNHNV, CDR2 YYDKDF (reference sequence). The CDR3 totals 16 residues. Trimming pared 3 bases from V and 0 bases from J, leaving 12 bases between. This CDR3 reads CATSRPLGLSYNEQFF. DNA for the CDR3: TGTGCCACCAGCAGGCCCCTGGGCCTCTCCTACAATGAGCAGTTCTTC.

The V and J genes are TRBV29-1 and TRBJ2-6, with TRBD1 matching 7 bases. This CDR3 spans 14 amino acids. Germline V CDR1 and CDR2: SQVTM, ANQGSEA. J gave up 4 bases and V 6 bases, and 6 bases lay outside the gene matches. The CDR3 DNA sequence: TGCAGCGTCACCGACAGGGCGGGGGCCAACGTCCTGACTTTC. Its protein is CSVTDRAGANVLTF.

The J gene is TRBJ2-1, the V gene TRBV18; 8 bases are a match to TRBD2. CDR3 length: 17 amino acids. Germline V gene data show CDR1 as KGHSH and CDR2 as LQKENI. Unmatched junction bases numbered 9, after V lost 4 bases and J lost 1 base. The CDR3 coding sequence is TGTGCCAGCTCACTTATGGGACTAGATTCGTCCTACAATGAGCAGTTCTTC. Its protein product is CASSLMGLDSSYNEQFF.

This clone was picked up one time. The genes are TRBV11-2 and TRBJ1-1, with TRBD1 identical over 9 bases. The CDR3 sequence is 18 residues long. Germline V gives CDR1 SGHAT, CDR2 FQNNGV. V gave up 0 bases and J gave up 6 bases; unmatched junction bases: 14. Here the CDR3 DNA reads TGTGCCAGCAGCTTAGATGTTTTCGGACAGGGGCCGGCGCCTGAAGCTTTCTTT. This gives the protein CASSLDVFGQGPAPEAFF.

For this clone: This same CDR3 is encoded by further DNA sequences in the sample. The rearrangement joins TRBV9 to TRBJ2-7, with 10 nucleotides matching TRBD2. This CDR3 spans 14 amino acids. Germline CDR1 SGDLS, CDR2 YYNGEE. V lost 2 bases, J lost 2 bases, and 1 base stayed unmatched. In DNA form, the CDR3 reads TGTGCCAGCAGCGTCACTAGCGGGACCTACGAGCAGTACTTC. This encodes CASSVTSGTYEQYF.

The chain carries TRBV19 and TRBJ1-5, with TRBD1 as a possible D gene (6 bases). The CDR3 extends over 14 amino acids. Trimming pared 4 bases from V and 7 bases from J, leaving 14 bases between. The germline gives CDR1 LNHDA, CDR2 SQIVND (reference sequence). The CDR3, as DNA: TGTGCCAGTAGTACCACAGGGTTAGGGCAGCCCCAGCATTTT. This encodes CASSTTGLGQPQHF.

The chain has TRBV6-1 and TRBJ1-1; TRBD1 agrees at 10 bases. V lost 4 bases to trimming and J lost 3 bases; unmatched junction nucleotides: 8. The CDR3 length is 16 residues. CDR1 MNHNS and CDR2 SASEGT come from the germline V gene. The chain's CDR3 is CASSARQGARYTEAFF. Here the CDR3 DNA reads TGTGCCAGCAGTGCCCGACAGGGGGCCAGGTACACTGAAGCTTTCTTT.

The chain couples TRBV5-4 to TRBJ1-1; tentative D call: TRBD1 (6 bases). CDR1 is SGHNT and CDR2 is YYREEE in the germline V gene (reference sequence). Trimming left V 6 bases short and J 6 bases short, with 15 bases between. This CDR3 comprises 13 residues. The CDR3 bases are TGTGCCAGCACCCCCAGGACAGCATCTGAAGCTTTCTTT. Its translation is CASTPRTASEAFF.

CDR3 amino acids: CASSLARGGGPSPEQFF. CDR3 sequence (DNA): TGTGCCAGCAGCTTGGCCCGAGGGGGAGGTCCCAGCCCCGAGCAGTTCTTC. The chain has TRBV5-6 and TRBJ2-1; D is perhaps TRBD1 or TRBD2 (6 bases each). CDR1 SGHDT and CDR2 YYEEEE come from the germline V gene. CDR3 length: 17 residues. V was clipped by 0 bases and J by 10 bases, with 23 bases between them.

The rearrangement links TRBV9 to TRBJ1-2, with TRBD1 matching 7 bases. Germline V lookup: CDR1 SGDLS, CDR2 YYNGEE. This CDR3 has 14 residues. V shed 3 bases and J 5 bases; nucleotides not matched to a gene: 7. As DNA, the CDR3 is TGTGCCAGCAGCGCCACAGGGGCTGGTTATGGCTACACCTTC. It specifies CASSATGAGYGYTF.

The chain joins TRBV28 to TRBJ1-5, with 9 bases that match TRBD1. This CDR3 is 18 amino acids long. Per the germline V gene, CDR1 is MDHEN and CDR2 is SYDVKM. V was pared by 2 bases and J by 1 base, with 9 bases of the junction left unmatched. Written as DNA, the CDR3 is TGTGCCAGCAGTTTACGAGTAAGGACAGGGGCCAGCAATCAGCCCCAGCATTTT. Translated, it gives CASSLRVRTGASNQPQHF. The full variable domain, completed using reference TRBV28 and TRBJ1-5, is DVKVTQSSRYLVKRTGEKVFLECVQDMDHENMFWYRQDPGLGLRLIYFSYDVKMKEKGDIPEGYSVSREKKERFSLILESASTNQTSMYLCASSLRVRTGASNQPQHFGDGTRLSIL.

The chain links TRBV7-6 to TRBJ1-4, with 11 positions matching TRBD1. J gave up 0 bases and V 2 bases, and 2 bases lay outside the gene matches. Germline V gives CDR1 SGHVS, CDR2 FNYEAQ. This CDR3 has 17 amino acids. The CDR3, as DNA: TGTGCCAGCAGCTTACGGGACAGGGGGGCAACTAATGAAAAACTGTTTTTT. Amino acids: CASSLRDRGATNEKLFF. Looking up the rest from reference TRBV7-6 and TRBJ1-4 gives the full variable domain: GAGVSQSPRYKVTKRGQDVALRCDPISGHVSLYWYRQALGQGPEFLTYFNYEAQQDKSGLPNDRFSAERPEGSISTLTIQRTEQRDSAMYRCASSLRDRGATNEKLFFGSGTQLSVL.

This clone turned up a few times. The gene calls are TRBV7-9 and TRBJ1-3; the D is unclear. This CDR3 is built from 15 residues. The V gene lost 4 bases and the J gene lost 0 bases, with 10 bases spanning the gap. Germline V gene lookup returns CDR1 SEHNR and CDR2 FQNEAQ (reference sequence). CDR3 in DNA: TGTGCCAGCAGCTACCATGACCTCTCTGGAAACACCATATATTTT. It is translated as CASSYHDLSGNTIYF. Together with reference TRBV7-9 and TRBJ1-3, the CDR3 gives the full variable domain: DTGVSQNPRHKITKRGQNVTFRCDPISEHNRLYWYRQTLGQGPEFLTYFQNEAQLEKSRLLSDRFSAERPKGSFSTLEIQRTEQGDSAMYLCASSYHDLSGNTIYFGEGSWLTVV.

V usage is TRBV11-2 and J usage is TRBJ1-1; TRBD1 is a possible D gene (6 bases). The CDR3 runs to 13 residues. Germline CDR1 reads SGHAT; CDR2 reads FQNNGV. Between the trimmed V and J ends, which lost 2 bases and 10 bases, there was a span of 14 bases. The CDR3 bases are TGTGCCAGCAGCTTACGGGACATCATGCGAGCTTTCTTT. Translation: CASSLRDIMRAFF.

The V gene is TRBV5-3, the J gene TRBJ2-7, with D possibly being TRBD1 (6 bases). TRBV5-3 is designated an ORF whose function remains uncertain. V gave up 5 bases and J gave up 0 bases, with 15 bases separating them. This CDR3 has 15 residues. The CDR3 reads CARRTTGLSSYEQYF. CDR3 in DNA: TGTGCCAGAAGAACAACAGGGTTGAGCTCCTACGAGCAGTACTTC.

This clone was observed a single time. The genes are TRBV6-5 and TRBJ1-4; D uncertain. The germline V gene has CDR1 MNHEY and CDR2 SVGAGI. V lost 7 bases, J lost 8 bases, and 14 bases lay in between. This CDR3 is built from 13 residues. As DNA, the CDR3 is TGTGCCAGCACTCGGGGAAGAGGCGAAAAACTGTTTTTT. Amino acid sequence: CASTRGRGEKLFF.

The chain links TRBV28 to TRBJ2-5; D is undetermined. Deletions cut 6 bases from V and 1 base from J, with 6 bases between. The CDR3 consists of 12 residues. Per the germline V gene, CDR1 is MDHEN and CDR2 is SYDVKM. DNA of the CDR3: TGTGCCAGCAGGCCCCGCCAAGAGACCCAGTACTTC. It codes for CASRPRQETQYF.

The chain links TRBV7-9 to TRBJ2-1, with TRBD2 identical over 10 bases. The CDR3 loop spans 19 amino acids. Losses at the gene ends were 3 bases for V and 4 bases for J; bases not matched to a gene: 15. Per the germline V gene, CDR1 is SEHNR and CDR2 is FQNEAQ (reference sequence). This CDR3 reads CASSFPKASGSNSYNEQFF. The DNA of the CDR3 is TGTGCCAGCAGCTTTCCCAAGGCTAGCGGGAGTAATTCGTACAATGAGCAGTTCTTC.

The chain combines TRBV28 with TRBJ1-3, with 7 positions matching TRBD1. Germline lookup yields CDR1 MDHEN and CDR2 SYDVKM. J gave up 2 bases and V 8 bases, and 3 bases lay outside the gene matches. The CDR3 spans 13 residues. For the CDR3, the DNA is TGTGCCAGCCGCCAGGGGGCTGGAAACACCATATATTTT. Translated: CASRQGAGNTIYF.

This clone was detected only once. The V call is TRBV6-1, the J call TRBJ1-1; possible D gene TRBD1, 5 bases. CDR3 length: 15 amino acids. Germline V lookup: CDR1 MNHNS, CDR2 SASEGT. Trimming cost V 2 bases and J 3 bases, with 13 bases left between them. The DNA of the CDR3 is TGTGCCAGCAGTGAAAATTTTGGGGGTGACACTGAAGCTTTCTTT. It encodes CASSENFGGDTEAFF.

This clone appeared once. J is TRBJ2-1 and V is TRBV21-1; the DNA was not used to check the table's D call, TRBD1. TRBV21-1 is shown as a pseudogene. The length of the CDR3 is 15 residues. The CDR3 sequence is CASSNGDRGRNEQFF. Written as DNA, the CDR3 is TGTGCCAGCAGCAACGGAGACAGGGGTCGGAATGAGCAGTTCTTC.

This rearrangement joins TRBV29-1 to TRBJ2-1; 10 positions match TRBD2. J gave up 4 bases and V 8 bases, and 2 bases lay outside the gene matches. The CDR3 covers 12 residues. Per the germline V gene, CDR1 is SQVTM and CDR2 is ANQGSEA. The DNA of the CDR3 is TGCAGCCTAGCGGGAGAATACAATGAGCAGTTCTTC. Encoded protein: CSLAGEYNEQFF.

The rearrangement joins TRBV2 to TRBJ2-5, with TRBD1 matching over 7 bases. After removal of 6 bases from V and 2 bases from J, the junction contained 9 bases not matched to a gene. CDR1 and CDR2 from the germline V gene are SNHLY and FYNNEI. This CDR3 comprises 15 residues. This chain's CDR3 is CASREDRSQQETQYF. CDR3 in DNA: TGTGCCAGCAGGGAGGACAGGAGCCAACAAGAGACCCAGTACTTC. Full variable domain (remainder filled in from reference TRBV2 and TRBJ2-5): EPEVTQTPSHQVTQMGQEVILRCVPISNHLYFYWYRQILGQKVEFLVSFYNNEISEKSEIFDDQFSVERPDGSNFTLKIRSTKLEDSAMYFCASREDRSQQETQYFGPGTRLLVL.

The J gene is TRBJ2-7, the V gene TRBV6-5; no reliable D call. The germline V gene encodes CDR1 MNHEY and CDR2 SVGAGI. The CDR3 has 14 amino acids. Trimming pared 4 bases from V and 2 bases from J, leaving 12 bases between. The CDR3 spells CASSLETGPYEQYF. CDR3 bases: TGTGCCAGCAGTTTAGAGACCGGACCCTACGAGCAGTACTTC.

V gene TRBV7-2 combines with J gene TRBJ2-7; D remains ambiguous. There are 15 residues in the CDR3. V was shortened by 4 bases and J by 7 bases, with 20 bases between the two germline ends. Germline lookup yields CDR1 SGHTA and CDR2 FQGNSA. The CDR3 is CASSSPVVVSGEQYF. The CDR3 nucleotides read TGTGCCAGCAGCTCCCCAGTTGTGGTCTCCGGGGAGCAGTACTTC.

The chain has TRBV7-9 and TRBJ2-3, with D tentatively TRBD1 or TRBD2 (5 bases each). The V gene lost 1 base and the J gene lost 7 bases, with 12 bases spanning the gap. Germline assignment: CDR1 SEHNR and CDR2 FQNEAQ (reference sequence). The CDR3 contains 14 residues. For the CDR3, the DNA is TGTGCCAGCAGCTTAGATCTTAGGGGACATACGCAGTATTTT. Its protein is CASSLDLRGHTQYF.